This T cell receptor beta chain was recovered during a study of technical replicates of blood from a handful of donors. Sequencing was performed with immunoSEQ multiplex PCR; in TCRdb, only in-frame clones are kept and a portion is missing. Seen here are more than 90,000 clones, about 95% observed once, and the top ten hold more than 0.2%. The CDR3 is made up of 11 amino acids. The germline CDR1 and CDR2 sequences are SEHNR and FQNEAQ (reference sequence). V lost 5 bases and J 11 bases, leaving 12 bases between the germline ends. The genes are TRBV7-9 and TRBJ1-1; D uncertain. The sequence was collected from a human donor in good health. The specimen was T cells isolated from PBMCs. The CDR3 coding sequence is TGTGCCAGCAGCAACGGACTTACGGCTTTCTTT. This translates into CASSNGLTAFF.